The clone carrying this TCR beta chain was seen a handful of times. Its specificity is not known. TCRdb used MiXCR to reprocess the reads, holding one entry per CDR3 protein. The sample carries about 830,000 distinct CDR3 sequences, less than 35% recorded once. This sample is part of a study of T cell repertoires in cytomegalovirus infection. CDR3 size: 20 residues. Germline V gene data show CDR1 as SGHTA and CDR2 as FQGNSA. V was clipped by 2 bases and J by 2 bases; unmatched bases: 16. The TCR sequence derives from a human donor in good health (CMV status not recorded). Some clones in this sample may be carry-over from other donors' samples. Sequenced material: cultured CD8+ T cells from PBMCs, taken from culture after CMV antigen stimulation. V gene TRBV7-2 combines with J gene TRBJ2-1; 9 bases line up with TRBD1. The CDR3, as DNA: TGTGCCAGCAGCTTAAATCGCCCCTGGGTCGGGACAGGGACCTACAATGAGCAGTTCTTC. It yields the protein CASSLNRPWVGTGTYNEQFF. Full variable domain (outside the CDR3, taken from reference TRBV7-2 and TRBJ2-1): GAGVSQSPSNKVTEKGKDVELRCDPISGHTALYWYRQSLGQGLEFLIYFQGNSAPDKSGLPSDRFSAERTGGSVSTLTIQRTQQEDSAVYLCASSLNRPWVGTGTYNEQFFGPGTRLTVL.